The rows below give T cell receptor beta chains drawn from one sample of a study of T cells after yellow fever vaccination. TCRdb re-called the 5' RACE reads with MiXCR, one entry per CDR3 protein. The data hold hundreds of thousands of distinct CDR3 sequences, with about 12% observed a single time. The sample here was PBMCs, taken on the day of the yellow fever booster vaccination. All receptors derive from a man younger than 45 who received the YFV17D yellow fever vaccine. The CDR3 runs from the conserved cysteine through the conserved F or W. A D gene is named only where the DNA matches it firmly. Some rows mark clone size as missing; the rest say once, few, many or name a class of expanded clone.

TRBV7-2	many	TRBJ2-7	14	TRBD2	CASSFDTSGREQYF	TGTGCCAGCAGCTTCGACACTAGCGGGCGCGAGCAGTACTTC
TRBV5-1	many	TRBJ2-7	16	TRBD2	CASSLSLAGSSYEQYF	TGCGCCAGCAGCTTGAGCCTAGCGGGTAGCTCCTACGAGCAGTACTTC
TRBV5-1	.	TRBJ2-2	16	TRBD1	CASSPPVTGGTGELFF	TGCGCCAGCAGCCCGCCTGTGACAGGGGGCACCGGGGAGCTGTTTTTT
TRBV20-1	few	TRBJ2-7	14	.	CSASVGTVSYEQYF	TGCAGTGCTTCGGTCGGGACGGTCTCCTACGAGCAGTACTTC
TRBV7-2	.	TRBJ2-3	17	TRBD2	CASSPWTSGRRADTQYF	TGTGCCAGCAGCCCCTGGACTAGCGGGAGAAGGGCAGATACGCAGTATTTT
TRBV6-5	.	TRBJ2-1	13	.	CASSYSGNLVQFF	TGTGCCAGCAGTTACTCTGGCAATTTGGTGCAGTTCTTC
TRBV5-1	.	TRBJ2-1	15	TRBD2	CASSRTSPGGNEQFF	TGCGCCAGCAGCCGGACTAGCCCCGGGGGCAATGAGCAGTTCTTC
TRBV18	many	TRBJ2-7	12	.	CASSPAGYEQYF	TGTGCCAGCTCACCGGCCGGCTACGAGCAGTACTTC
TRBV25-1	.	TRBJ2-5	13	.	CASSEYNGETQYF	TGTGCCAGCAGTGAATATAACGGAGAGACCCAGTACTTC
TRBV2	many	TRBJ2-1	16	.	CASSETEPSSYNEQFF	TGTGCCAGCAGTGAAACCGAACCGAGCTCCTACAATGAGCAGTTCTTC
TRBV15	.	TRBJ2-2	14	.	CATSSMRDTGELFF	TGTGCCACCAGCAGTATGCGGGACACCGGGGAGCTGTTTTTT
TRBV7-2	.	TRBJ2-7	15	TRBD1	CASSLTGTGVYEQYF	TGTGCCAGCAGCTTAACCGGGACAGGGGTATACGAGCAGTACTTC
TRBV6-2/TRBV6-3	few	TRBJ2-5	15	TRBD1	CASSSHLDRVETQYF	TGTGCCAGCAGTTCCCACCTTGACAGGGTGGAGACCCAGTACTTC
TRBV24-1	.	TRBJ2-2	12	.	CATQSGTGELFF	TGTGCCACCCAGTCCGGCACCGGGGAGCTGTTTTTT
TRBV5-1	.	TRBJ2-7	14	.	CASSLGHDPYEQYF	TGCGCCAGCAGCTTGGGACACGATCCATACGAGCAGTACTTC
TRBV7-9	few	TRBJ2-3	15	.	CASSLATTSLNTQYF	TGTGCCAGCAGCTTAGCCACGACTAGTCTTAATACGCAGTATTTT
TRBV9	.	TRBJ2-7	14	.	CASSADVRSYEQYF	TGTGCCAGCAGCGCCGACGTGAGATCCTACGAGCAGTACTTC